Below, one T cell receptor beta chain is given with its context. There is no known antigen for this receptor. It has no much larger one-base neighbor in the sample; base qualities were not kept. The protocol used for the library was the immunoSEQ multiplex PCR assay. The authors' pipeline ran thus. A statistical classification framework was built to diagnose cytomegalovirus status from the catalog of TCR beta chain sequences. What TCRdb holds here is the immuneACCESS table cut down to in-frame rearrangements. Part of the clones is not present; checked against another copy, under half of the missing clones reflect an unresolved V gene, and the others are unexplained. V, J and clone size derive from that table, while D and trimming were established from the DNA sequence. For this sample there are about 74,000 clones; roughly 94% appear just once. Of the sample, roughly 1.4% is held by the ten largest clones.

The donors belonged to the validation cohort of about 120 subjects, which was separate from the roughly 670-subject first cohort. The sample comes from a study of cytomegalovirus exposure and HLA in healthy donors (dated by TCRdb to about 2017). Notes on the research overall: According to a later analysis, one platform produced both the roughly 120 validation repertoires and the approximately 600 repertoires of the first cohort. High-throughput TCR immunosequencing, statistical association of individual TCRs with disease status, and machine learning were combined to predict cytomegalovirus infection status. The study aimed to test whether cataloging public T cell receptors could reveal signatures of past pathogen exposure. A separate validation cohort of roughly 110 different subjects was used in addition to the roughly 700-subject first cohort. Points the paper makes about the study in general: A later analysis found that TCRs clustered in the first cohort also tended to co-occur in the 130 or so validation repertoires, with approximately 95% of cluster scores above 0. The study gave a list of 150 to 200 TCR beta chains associated with cytomegalovirus. A later analysis had no HLA typing for the validation cohort, so co-occurrence there was scored across all 130 or so repertoires. In vitro tests confirmed that a few of the cytomegalovirus-associated TCR beta chains recognize cytomegalovirus antigens. According to the authors, the approach could potentially be generalized to other disease states and immunological phenotypes. Most TCR sequences were seen in very few donors, while some public TCRs were found in many individuals. The classifier was reported to diagnose cytomegalovirus status with high specificity and sensitivity in both the original and validation cohorts.

V is trimmed back by 5 bases and J by 4 bases, and the junction contains 5 bases that no gene match accounts for. The germline V gene gives CDR1 as MNHEY and CDR2 as SVGAGI. The CDR3 measures 15 amino acids from cysteine to phenylalanine. The read is trimmed to its CDR3 DNA, 45 bases read in frame from base 1. The chain was built from TRBV6-5 and TRBJ2-3, with 11 junctional bases fitting TRBD2. This clonotype was obtained from a man between 18 and 35 years old in good health and CMV-seropositive. The sample was PBMCs. The bases read TGTGCCAGCAGTGCAACTAGCGGGAGTGCAGATACGCAGTATTTT. Its coded protein is CASSATSGSADTQYF.